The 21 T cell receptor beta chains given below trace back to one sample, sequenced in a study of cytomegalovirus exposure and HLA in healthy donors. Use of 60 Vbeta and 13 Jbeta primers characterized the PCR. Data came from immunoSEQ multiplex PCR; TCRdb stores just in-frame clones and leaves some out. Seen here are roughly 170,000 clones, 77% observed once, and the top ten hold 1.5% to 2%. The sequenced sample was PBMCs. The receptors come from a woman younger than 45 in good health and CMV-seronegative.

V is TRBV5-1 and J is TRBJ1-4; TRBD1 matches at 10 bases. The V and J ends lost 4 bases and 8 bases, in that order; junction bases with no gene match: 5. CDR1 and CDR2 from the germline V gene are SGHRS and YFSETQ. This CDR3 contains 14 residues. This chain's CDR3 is CASSRDRGQEKLFF. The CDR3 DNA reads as TGCGCCAGCAGCCGAGACAGGGGGCAGGAAAAACTGTTTTTT.

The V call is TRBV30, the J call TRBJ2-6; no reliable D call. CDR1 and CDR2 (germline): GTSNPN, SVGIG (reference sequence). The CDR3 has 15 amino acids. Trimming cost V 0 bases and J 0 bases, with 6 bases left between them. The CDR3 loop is CAWSVWLSGANVLTF. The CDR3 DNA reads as TGTGCCTGGAGTGTATGGCTCTCTGGGGCCAACGTCCTGACTTTC.

The CDR3 DNA sequence: TGTGCCAGCAGCCTCAAAAGAAGGACAGGGCCCTACAATGAGCAGTTCTTC. Protein: CASSLKRRTGPYNEQFF. V usage is TRBV14 and J usage is TRBJ2-1, with 8 bases fitting TRBD1. Germline trimming cut 4 bases from V and 2 bases from J; bases unmatched to any gene: 10. The germline CDR1 and CDR2 sequences are SGHDN and FVKESK. The CDR3 totals 17 residues.

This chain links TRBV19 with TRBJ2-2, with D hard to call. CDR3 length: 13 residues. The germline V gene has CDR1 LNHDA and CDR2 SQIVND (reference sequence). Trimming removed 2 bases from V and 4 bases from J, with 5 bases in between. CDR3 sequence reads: CASSILFTGELFF. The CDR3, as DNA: TGTGCCAGTAGTATACTCTTCACCGGGGAGCTGTTTTTT.

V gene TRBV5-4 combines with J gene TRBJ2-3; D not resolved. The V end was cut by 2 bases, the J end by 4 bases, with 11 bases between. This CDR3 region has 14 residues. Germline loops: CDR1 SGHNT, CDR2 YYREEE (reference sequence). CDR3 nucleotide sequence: TGTGCCAGCAGCTTAAAGTCGCGGCCAGATACGCAGTATTTT. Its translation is CASSLKSRPDTQYF.

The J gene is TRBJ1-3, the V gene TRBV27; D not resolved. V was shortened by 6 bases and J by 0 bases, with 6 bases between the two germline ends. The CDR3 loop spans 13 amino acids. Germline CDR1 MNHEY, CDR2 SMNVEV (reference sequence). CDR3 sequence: CASSLSSGNTIYF. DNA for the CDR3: TGTGCCAGCAGCCTGTCCTCTGGAAACACCATATATTTT.

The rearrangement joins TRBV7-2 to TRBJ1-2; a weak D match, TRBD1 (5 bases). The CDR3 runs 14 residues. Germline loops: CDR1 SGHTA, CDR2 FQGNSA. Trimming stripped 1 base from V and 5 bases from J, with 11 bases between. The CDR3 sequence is CASSLVVREYGYTF. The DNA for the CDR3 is TGTGCCAGCAGCTTAGTAGTCAGGGAATATGGCTACACCTTC.

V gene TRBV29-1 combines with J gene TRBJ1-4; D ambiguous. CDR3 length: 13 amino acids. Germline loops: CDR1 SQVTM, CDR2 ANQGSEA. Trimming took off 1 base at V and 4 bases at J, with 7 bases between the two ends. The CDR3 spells CSVEGTGNEKLFF. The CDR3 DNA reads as TGCAGCGTTGAAGGGACTGGTAATGAAAAACTGTTTTTT.

In nucleotides, the CDR3 is TGTGCCAGCAGCCCGGGGGGACAGGGGCTCTCTAACTATGGCTACACCTTC. Protein sequence: CASSPGGQGLSNYGYTF. The J gene is TRBJ1-2, the V gene TRBV27; 10 nucleotides match TRBD1. V gave up 6 bases and J gave up 0 bases; unmatched junction bases: 10. Per the germline V gene, CDR1 is MNHEY and CDR2 is SMNVEV (reference sequence). There are 17 residues in the CDR3.

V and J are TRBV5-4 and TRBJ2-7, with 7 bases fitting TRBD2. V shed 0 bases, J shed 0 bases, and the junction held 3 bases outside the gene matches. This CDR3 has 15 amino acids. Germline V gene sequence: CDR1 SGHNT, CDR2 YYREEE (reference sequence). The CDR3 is CASSLGGRVSYEQYF. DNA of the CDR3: TGTGCCAGCAGCTTGGGTGGGAGGGTCTCCTACGAGCAGTACTTC.

CDR3 bases: TGTGCCAGCAGCTTTGGCAGGGATCTGACCTACGAGCAGTACTTC. It is translated as CASSFGRDLTYEQYF. The chain recombines TRBV5-5 with TRBJ2-7, with D tentatively TRBD1 (5 bases). Germline V gene sequence: CDR1 SGHKS, CDR2 YYEKEE (reference sequence). The CDR3 consists of 15 residues. The germline V and J ends were trimmed by 2 bases and 2 bases, with 14 bases remaining between them. Full variable domain (outside the CDR3, taken from reference TRBV5-5 and TRBJ2-7): DAGVTQSPTHLIKTRGQQVTLRCSPISGHKSVSWYQQVLGQGPQFIFQYYEKEERGRGNFPDRFSARQFPNYSSELNVNALLLGDSALYLCASSFGRDLTYEQYFGPGTRLTVT.

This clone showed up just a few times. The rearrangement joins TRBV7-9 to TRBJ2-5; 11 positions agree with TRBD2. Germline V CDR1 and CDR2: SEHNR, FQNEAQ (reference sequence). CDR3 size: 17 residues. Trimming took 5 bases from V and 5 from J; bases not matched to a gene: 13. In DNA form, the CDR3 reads TGTGCCAGCAGCGCAACTCCTAGCGGGAGGATCGCGGAGACCCAGTACTTC. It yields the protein CASSATPSGRIAETQYF.

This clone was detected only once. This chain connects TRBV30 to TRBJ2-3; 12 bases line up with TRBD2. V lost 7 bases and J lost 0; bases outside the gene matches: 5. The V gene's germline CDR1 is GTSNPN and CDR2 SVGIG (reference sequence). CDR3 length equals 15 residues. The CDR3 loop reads CASSGRVLSTDTQYF. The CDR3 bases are TGTGCCTCTAGCGGGAGGGTCCTGAGCACAGATACGCAGTATTTT.

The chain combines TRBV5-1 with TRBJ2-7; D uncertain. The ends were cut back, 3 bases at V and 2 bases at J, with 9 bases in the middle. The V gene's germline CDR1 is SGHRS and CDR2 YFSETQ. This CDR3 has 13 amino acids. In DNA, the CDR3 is TGCGCCAGCAGCTCCAACAGTGCCTACGAGCAGTACTTC. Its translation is CASSSNSAYEQYF.

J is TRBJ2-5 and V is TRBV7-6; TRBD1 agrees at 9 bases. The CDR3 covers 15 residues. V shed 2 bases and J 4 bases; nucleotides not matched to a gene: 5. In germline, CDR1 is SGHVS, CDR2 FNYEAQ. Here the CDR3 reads CASSLRTGDRETQYF. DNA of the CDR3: TGTGCCAGCAGCTTAAGGACAGGGGATAGAGAGACCCAGTACTTC.

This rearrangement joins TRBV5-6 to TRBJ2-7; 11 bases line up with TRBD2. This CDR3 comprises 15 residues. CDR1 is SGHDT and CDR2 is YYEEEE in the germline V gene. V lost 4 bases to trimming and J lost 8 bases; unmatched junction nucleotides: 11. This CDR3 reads CASSELAGGGYQQYF. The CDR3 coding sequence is TGTGCCAGCAGCGAGCTAGCGGGAGGAGGTTACCAGCAGTACTTC.

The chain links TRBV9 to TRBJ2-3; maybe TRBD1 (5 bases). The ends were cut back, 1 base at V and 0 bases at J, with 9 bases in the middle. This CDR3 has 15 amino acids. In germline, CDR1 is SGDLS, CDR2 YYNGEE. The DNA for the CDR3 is TGTGCCAGCAGCGTACAGGGATATAGCACAGATACGCAGTATTTT. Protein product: CASSVQGYSTDTQYF.

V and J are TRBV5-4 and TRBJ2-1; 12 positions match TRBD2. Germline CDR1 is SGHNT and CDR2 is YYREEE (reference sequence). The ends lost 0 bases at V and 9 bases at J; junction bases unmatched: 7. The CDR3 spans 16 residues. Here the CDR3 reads CASSLATSGSPGEQFF. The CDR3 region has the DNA TGTGCCAGCAGCTTGGCGACTAGCGGGAGTCCAGGTGAGCAGTTCTTC. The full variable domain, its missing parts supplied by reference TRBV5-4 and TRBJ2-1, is ETGVTQSPTHLIKTRGQQVTLRCSSQSGHNTVSWYQQALGQGPQFIFQYYREEENGRGNFPPRFSGLQFPNYSSELNVNALELDDSALYLCASSLATSGSPGEQFFGPGTRLTVL.

CDR3 residues: CAWSVGVYGQGRAGAKNIQYF. The CDR3 DNA sequence: TGTGCCTGGAGTGTTGGGGTGTACGGACAGGGGCGGGCGGGGGCCAAAAACATTCAGTACTTC. The chain joins TRBV30 to TRBJ2-4; 9 positions agree with TRBD1. The CDR3 spans 21 residues. V trimming: 0 bases; J trimming: 1 base; junction bases outside the gene matches: 19. The germline V gene has CDR1 GTSNPN and CDR2 SVGIG (reference sequence).

CDR3 residues: CASSLFGAGVNTEAFF. DNA for the CDR3: TGTGCCAGCAGTTTATTTGGAGCCGGGGTTAACACTGAAGCTTTCTTT. The V gene is TRBV27, the J gene TRBJ1-1; no firm D call. The germline V gene encodes CDR1 MNHEY and CDR2 SMNVEV (reference sequence). This CDR3 is built from 16 residues. V was clipped by 1 base and J by 2 bases, with 14 bases between them.

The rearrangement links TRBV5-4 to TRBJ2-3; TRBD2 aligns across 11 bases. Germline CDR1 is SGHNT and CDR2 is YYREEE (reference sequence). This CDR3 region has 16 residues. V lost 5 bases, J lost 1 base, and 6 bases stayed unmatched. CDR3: CASSQPGLAGTDTQYF. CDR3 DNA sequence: TGTGCCAGCAGTCAGCCGGGACTAGCGGGCACAGATACGCAGTATTTT.